The present TCR beta chain was sequenced within a study of CD8+ T cells in alopecia areata. Lesional scalp punch biopsies and peripheral blood came from alopecia areata patients. After isolation, RNA underwent reverse transcription to generate cDNA as the sequencing template. Clones were read by immunoSEQ multiplex PCR, and TCRdb kept only the in-frame ones, dropping some. The sample records roughly 5,700 clones, 50% to 75% being singletons. This clonotype was sampled from a human donor with alopecia areata. The sample consisted of skin.

The CDR3 here is CASKADTGQGLLYGYTF. The CDR3 region has the DNA TGTGCCAGCAAAGCCGACACGGGACAGGGCCTTTTATATGGCTACACCTTC. The chain is built from TRBV2 and TRBJ1-2; 9 bases fit TRBD1. The germline CDR1 and CDR2 sequences are SNHLY and FYNNEI. V dropped 7 bases and J dropped 5; count of bases not matched to a gene: 17. The CDR3 is made up of 17 amino acids.